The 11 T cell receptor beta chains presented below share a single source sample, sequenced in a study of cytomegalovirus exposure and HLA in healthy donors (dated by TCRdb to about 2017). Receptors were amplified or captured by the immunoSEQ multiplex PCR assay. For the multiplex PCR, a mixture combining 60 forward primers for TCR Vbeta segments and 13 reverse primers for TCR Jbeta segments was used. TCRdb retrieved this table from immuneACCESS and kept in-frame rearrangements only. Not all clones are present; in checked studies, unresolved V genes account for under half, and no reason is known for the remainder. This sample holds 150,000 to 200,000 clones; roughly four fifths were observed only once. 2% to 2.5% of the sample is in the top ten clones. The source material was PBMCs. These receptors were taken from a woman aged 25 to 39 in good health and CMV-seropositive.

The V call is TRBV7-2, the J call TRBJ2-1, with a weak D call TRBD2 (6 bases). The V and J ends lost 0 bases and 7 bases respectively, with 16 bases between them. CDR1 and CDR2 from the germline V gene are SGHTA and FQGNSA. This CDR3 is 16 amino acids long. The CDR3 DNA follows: TGTGCCAGCAGCTTAGCGCTGCCTCTCCGGGGGAATGAGCAGTTCTTC. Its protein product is CASSLALPLRGNEQFF.

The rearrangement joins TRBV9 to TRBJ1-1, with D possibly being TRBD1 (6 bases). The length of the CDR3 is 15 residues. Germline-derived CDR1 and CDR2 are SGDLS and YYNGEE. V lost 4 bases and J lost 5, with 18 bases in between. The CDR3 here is CASSNSPTGNTEAFF. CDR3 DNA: TGTGCCAGCAGCAATTCCCCCACAGGGAATACTGAAGCTTTCTTT.

CDR3 sequence: CSVEMVEGYTF. The CDR3 nucleotides read TGCAGCGTTGAAATGGTGGAGGGCTACACCTTC. V is TRBV29-1 and J is TRBJ1-2, with D unresolved. This CDR3 region has 11 residues. V was trimmed by 2 bases and J by 8 bases, leaving 9 bases between them. Per the germline V gene, CDR1 is SQVTM and CDR2 is ANQGSEA.

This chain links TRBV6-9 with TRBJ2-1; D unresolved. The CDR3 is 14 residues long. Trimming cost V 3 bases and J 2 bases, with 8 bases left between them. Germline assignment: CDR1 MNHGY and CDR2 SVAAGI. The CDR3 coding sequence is TGTGCCAGCAGTTACTTTGTTGCCTACAATGAGCAGTTCTTC. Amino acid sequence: CASSYFVAYNEQFF.

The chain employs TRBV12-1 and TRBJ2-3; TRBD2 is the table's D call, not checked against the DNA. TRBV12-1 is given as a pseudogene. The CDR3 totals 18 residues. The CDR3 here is CASSFEVPGTSDSDTQYF. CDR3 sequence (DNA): TGTGCCAGCAGCTTTGAAGTTCCCGGGACTAGCGACTCAGATACGCAGTATTTT.

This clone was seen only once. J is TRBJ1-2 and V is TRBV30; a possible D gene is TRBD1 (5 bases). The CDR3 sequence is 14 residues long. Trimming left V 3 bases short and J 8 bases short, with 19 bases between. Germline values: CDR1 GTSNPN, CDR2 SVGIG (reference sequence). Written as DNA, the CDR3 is TGTGCCTGGAGAGCCTCAGGGTTTCCCGGGGGCTACACCTTC. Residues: CAWRASGFPGGYTF.

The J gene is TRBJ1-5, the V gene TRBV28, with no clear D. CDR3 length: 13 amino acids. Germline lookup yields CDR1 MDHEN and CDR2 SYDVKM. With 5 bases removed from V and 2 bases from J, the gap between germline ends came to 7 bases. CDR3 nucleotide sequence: TGTGCCAGCAGTCCCGGGGGCAATCAGCCCCAGCATTTT. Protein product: CASSPGGNQPQHF.

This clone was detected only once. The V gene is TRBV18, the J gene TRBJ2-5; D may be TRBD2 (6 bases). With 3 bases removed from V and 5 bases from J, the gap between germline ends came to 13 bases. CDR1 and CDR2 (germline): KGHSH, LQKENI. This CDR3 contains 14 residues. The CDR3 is CASSPIGGHETQYF. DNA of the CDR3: TGTGCCAGCTCACCTATCGGGGGTCACGAGACCCAGTACTTC.

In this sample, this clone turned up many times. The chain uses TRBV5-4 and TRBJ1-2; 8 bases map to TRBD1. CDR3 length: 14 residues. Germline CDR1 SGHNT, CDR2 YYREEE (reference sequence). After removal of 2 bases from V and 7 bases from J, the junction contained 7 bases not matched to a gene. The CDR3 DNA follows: TGTGCCAGCAGCTTAAATCAGGGGGCGGGTGGCTACACCTTC. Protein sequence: CASSLNQGAGGYTF.

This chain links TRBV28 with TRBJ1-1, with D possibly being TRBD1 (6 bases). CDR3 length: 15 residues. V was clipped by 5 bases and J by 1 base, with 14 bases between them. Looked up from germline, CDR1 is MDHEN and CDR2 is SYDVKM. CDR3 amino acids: CASSVVTGPNTEAFF. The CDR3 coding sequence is TGTGCCAGCAGTGTCGTAACAGGGCCGAACACTGAAGCTTTCTTT.

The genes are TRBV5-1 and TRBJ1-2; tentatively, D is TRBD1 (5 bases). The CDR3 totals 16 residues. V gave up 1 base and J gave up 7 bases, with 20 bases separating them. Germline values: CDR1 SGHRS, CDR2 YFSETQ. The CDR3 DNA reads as TGCGCCAGCAGCTTGTCAACTGTGGGGCGGGGAGTTGGCTACACCTTC. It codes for CASSLSTVGRGVGYTF.